Following are 10 T cell receptor beta chains from one sample sequenced in a study of control samples from healthy donors and cancer patients. The data were produced by immunoSEQ multiplex PCR, yet TCRdb's version contains in-frame clones alone and is incomplete. The top ten hold roughly 13% of the sample, which has fewer than 300,000 clones, roughly 80% seen once. The sequencing input was PBMCs. These TCRs come from a woman aged 60 to 75 with lung cancer.

The rearrangement links TRBV6-6 to TRBJ2-5, with D tentatively TRBD2 (5 bases). This CDR3 has 14 residues. Trimming removed 7 bases at V and 3 bases at J, with 15 bases between. Per germline, CDR1 MNHNY and CDR2 SVGAGI (reference sequence). The CDR3 coding sequence is TGTGCCAGCACCCCCCGAGGGTCAGAAGAGACCCAGTACTTC. Translated: CASTPRGSEETQYF.

This clone was counted between two and nine times. V gene TRBV7-8 combines with J gene TRBJ1-5; D gene uncertain. Germline lookup yields CDR1 SGHVS and CDR2 FQNEAQ. Trimming shortened V by 5 bases and J by 4 bases, and 9 bases separated the two germline ends. CDR3 length equals 13 residues. The CDR3 DNA sequence: TGTGCCAGCAGCGTGGTAACAAATCAGCCCCAGCATTTT. It translates to CASSVVTNQPQHF.

The gene calls are TRBV3-1 (or the pseudogene TRBV3-2) and TRBJ2-7; a weak D match, TRBD2 (7 bases). The V gene lost 4 bases and the J gene lost 5 bases, with 15 bases spanning the gap. The germline CDR1 and CDR2 sequences are LGHDT and YNNKEL (reference sequence). This CDR3 contains 14 residues. The CDR3 is CASSRRGALNEQYF. CDR3 nucleotide sequence: TGTGCCAGCAGCCGACGGGGGGCGCTGAACGAGCAGTACTTC.

The chain carries TRBV3-1 (or the pseudogene TRBV3-2) and TRBJ1-1, with D possibly matching TRBD1 (6 bases). The ends were cut back, 5 bases at V and 6 bases at J, with 16 bases in the middle. This CDR3 contains 14 residues. Germline CDR1 reads LGHDT; CDR2 reads YNNKEL (reference sequence). CDR3 bases: TGTGCCAGCAGCGGGGTCGGACAGTTGTCTGAAGCTTTCTTT. Encoded protein: CASSGVGQLSEAFF.

The rearrangement joins TRBV2 to TRBJ1-2; tentatively, D is TRBD1 (5 bases). Germline lookup yields CDR1 SNHLY and CDR2 FYNNEI. V was trimmed by 3 bases and J by 6 bases, leaving 8 bases between them. The CDR3 consists of 12 residues. The CDR3 sequence: CASSESRDGYTF. DNA of the CDR3: TGTGCCAGCAGTGAGTCCAGGGATGGCTACACCTTC.

The CDR3 reads CASSGGSRTQYF. The DNA of the CDR3 is TGTGCCAGCAGCGGGGGCTCCCGCACCCAGTACTTC. The chain employs TRBV12-3 or TRBV12-4 and TRBJ2-5; either TRBD1 or TRBD2 may supply D (6 bases each). CDR3 length: 12 residues. Trimming removed 6 bases from V and 8 bases from J, with 13 bases in between.

This chain links TRBV10-3 with TRBJ1-1, with D possibly TRBD1 on 5 matching bases. Germline CDR1 ENHRY, CDR2 SYGVKD. The V end was cut by 4 bases, the J end by 1 base, with 10 bases between. The length of the CDR3 is 14 residues. The CDR3 region has the DNA TGTGCCATCAGTGCTGCAGGGAGGAACACTGAAGCTTTCTTT. It yields the protein CAISAAGRNTEAFF.

The chain combines TRBV10-3 with TRBJ1-5; 8 bases line up with TRBD1. J lost 7 bases, V lost 10 bases, and 9 bases had no gene match. Germline lookup yields CDR1 ENHRY and CDR2 SYGVKD. This CDR3 has 13 amino acids. The DNA for the CDR3 is TGTGCCACGCGGGACAGGATGGACCAGCCCCAGCATTTT. Protein sequence: CATRDRMDQPQHF.

The chain joins TRBV5-1 to TRBJ1-1; perhaps TRBD1 as D (5 bases). Germline CDR1 and CDR2: SGHRS and YFSETQ. V lost 0 bases, J lost 12 bases, and 15 bases lay in between. The CDR3 length is 13 residues. The CDR3 here is CASSLETGVMSFF. The CDR3 nucleotides read TGCGCCAGCAGCTTGGAAACGGGGGTAATGTCTTTCTTT.

The rearrangement joins TRBV7-9 to TRBJ1-1; a possible D gene is TRBD1 (6 bases). Trimming left V 7 bases short and J 0 bases short, with 12 bases between. Germline loops: CDR1 SEHNR, CDR2 FQNEAQ (reference sequence). The CDR3 totals 14 residues. CDR3 sequence (DNA): TGTGCCAGCACCCAAGGGGGGATGAACACTGAAGCTTTCTTT. Translation gives CASTQGGMNTEAFF.